A single sample gave rise to the 5 T cell receptor beta chains below, sequenced in a study of T-cell memory formation after mild COVID-19. TCRdb reanalysed the 5' RACE reads using MiXCR and keeps one entry per CDR3 protein. This sample has 350,000 to 450,000 distinct CDR3 sequences, with about 15% found just once. Sequenced input: PBMCs or a T cell subset sorted from them (not recorded which). These receptors all stem from a man aged 18-30 years who had mild COVID-19 (a few samples of this study predate the infection). Cell type and time point are not known.

The gene calls are TRBV7-9 and TRBJ1-2, with TRBD1 identical over 7 bases. This CDR3 region has 14 residues. Germline trimming cut 5 bases from V and 8 bases from J; bases unmatched to any gene: 11. Germline assignment: CDR1 SEHNR and CDR2 FQNEAQ (reference sequence). The CDR3 sequence is CASSLYGTVGGYTF. CDR3 coding DNA: TGTGCCAGCAGCCTATACGGGACAGTCGGCGGCTACACCTTC.

The chain couples TRBV24-1 to TRBJ2-1, with 9 bases fitting TRBD2. V was clipped by 3 bases and J by 2 bases; unmatched bases: 4. Germline V gene lookup returns CDR1 KGHDR and CDR2 SFDVKD. The CDR3 extends over 16 amino acids. CDR3 loop: CATSDAGGEAYNEQFF. The CDR3 DNA sequence: TGTGCCACCAGTGATGCGGGAGGGGAAGCCTACAATGAGCAGTTCTTC.

The V and J genes are TRBV7-2 and TRBJ1-1; D may be TRBD1 (6 bases). V lost 3 bases to trimming and J lost 2 bases, with 13 bases between them. The germline V gene encodes CDR1 SGHTA and CDR2 FQGNSA. The CDR3 has 15 amino acids. CDR3 sequence reads: CASSFRQAGNTEAFF. CDR3 DNA sequence: TGTGCCAGCAGCTTCCGACAGGCAGGAAACACTGAAGCTTTCTTT.

This clonotype was seen a handful of times. The V call is TRBV11-1, the J call TRBJ2-2, with D perhaps matching TRBD1 (6 bases). Germline V lookup: CDR1 SGHAT, CDR2 FQDESV (reference sequence). V was clipped by 5 bases and J by 1 base, with 17 bases between them. The CDR3 is 17 amino acids. CDR3 sequence (DNA): TGTGCCAGCAGCCACACTGCCTCGGGACAGAACACCGGGGAGCTGTTTTTT. Encoded protein: CASSHTASGQNTGELFF.

The chain links TRBV7-6 to TRBJ2-1; D gene unclear. V was clipped by 4 bases and J by 4 bases, with 14 bases between them. From germline, CDR1 is SGHVS and CDR2 FNYEAQ. The CDR3 totals 15 residues. The CDR3 reads CASSSPWQLYNEQFF. The CDR3, as DNA: TGTGCCAGCAGCTCCCCGTGGCAGCTGTACAATGAGCAGTTCTTC. Full variable domain (rest looked up from reference TRBV7-6 and TRBJ2-1): GAGVSQSPRYKVTKRGQDVALRCDPISGHVSLYWYRQALGQGPEFLTYFNYEAQQDKSGLPNDRFSAERPEGSISTLTIQRTEQRDSAMYRCASSSPWQLYNEQFFGPGTRLTVL.